A single sample gave rise to the 10 T cell receptor beta chains below, sequenced in a study of cytomegalovirus exposure and HLA in healthy donors. 13 Jbeta primers and 60 Vbeta primers were used for the PCR. Clones were sequenced by immunoSEQ multiplex PCR, and TCRdb holds only the in-frame ones, with some missing. The sample shows 85,000 to 100,000 clones, approximately 75% of them seen only once. Sequencing input: PBMCs. The receptors come from a woman aged 40 to 50 in good health and CMV-seronegative.

This clone was detected a few times. The genes are TRBV15 and TRBJ2-1; D gene uncertain. Trimming pared 3 bases from V and 11 bases from J, leaving 14 bases between. The CDR3 is 13 residues long. The germline gives CDR1 LNHNV, CDR2 YYDKDF (reference sequence). Here the CDR3 DNA reads TGTGCCACCAGCAGTTTCGTGGCTTCTCAGCAGTTCTTC. Amino acid sequence: CATSSFVASQQFF.

This clone appeared a few times. The J gene is TRBJ2-2, the V gene TRBV2; D unresolved. CDR1 is SNHLY and CDR2 is FYNNEI in the germline V gene. This CDR3 has 18 residues. The V end was cut by 2 bases, the J end by 1 base, with 17 bases between. The CDR3, as DNA: TGTGCCAGCAGTGAATCCCGCGGAGCGCGGCAGAACACCGGGGAGCTGTTTTTT. Translated, it gives CASSESRGARQNTGELFF.

The rearrangement joins TRBV13 to TRBJ1-1; TRBD1 is a possible D gene (5 bases). CDR3 length: 16 residues. Germline V gene data show CDR1 as PRHDT and CDR2 as FYEKMQ (reference sequence). V was clipped by 8 bases and J by 3 bases, with 22 bases between them. CDR3 in DNA: TGTGCCAGCGGAAAAGACAGTAGGGTGTGGGACACTGAAGCTTTCTTT. It is translated as CASGKDSRVWDTEAFF.

The rearrangement uses TRBV30 and TRBJ2-5; D is possibly TRBD1 (6 bases). Per germline, CDR1 GTSNPN and CDR2 SVGIG (reference sequence). V was cut by 4 bases and J by 2 bases, with 11 bases left in between. This CDR3 has 13 residues. The CDR3 region is CAWTTGRQETQYF. The CDR3 coding sequence is TGTGCCTGGACCACAGGGCGTCAAGAGACCCAGTACTTC.

The chain carries TRBV10-3 and TRBJ2-3, with 7 bases matching TRBD1. Trimming at V came to 7 bases and at J to 4 bases, leaving 5 bases not matched to a gene. Germline assignment: CDR1 ENHRY and CDR2 SYGVKD. The CDR3 totals 13 residues. CDR3: CAIKGQVADTQYF. For the CDR3, the DNA is TGTGCCATCAAAGGACAGGTTGCAGATACGCAGTATTTT.

This rearrangement joins TRBV19 to TRBJ2-3, with D perhaps TRBD1 (6 bases). Germline lookup yields CDR1 LNHDA and CDR2 SQIVND (reference sequence). This CDR3 comprises 15 residues. V lost 8 bases and J 1 base, leaving 16 bases between the germline ends. CDR3 protein: CASSGWAGGTDTQYF. Here the CDR3 DNA reads TGTGCCAGTTCCGGCTGGGCAGGGGGCACAGATACGCAGTATTTT.

The J gene is TRBJ2-7, the V gene TRBV4-2, with D possibly being TRBD1 (5 bases). V was pared by 4 bases and J by 5 bases, with 15 bases between. Looked up from germline, CDR1 is LGHNA and CDR2 is YNFKEQ. The CDR3 has 14 residues. CDR3 in amino acids: CASSRREGADEQYF. In DNA form, the CDR3 reads TGTGCCAGCAGCCGCAGAGAAGGGGCCGACGAGCAGTACTTC.

This clone occurred once. The rearrangement joins TRBV6-5 to TRBJ2-5; D may be TRBD1 (6 bases). V dropped 0 bases and J dropped 5 bases, with 13 bases sitting between them. The CDR3 sequence is 15 residues long. Germline CDR1 MNHEY, CDR2 SVGAGI. For the CDR3, the DNA is TGTGCCAGCAGTTACTCGGCAGGGGCTTACGAGACCCAGTACTTC. This translates into CASSYSAGAYETQYF.

This sequence joins TRBV2 and TRBJ1-6; D is possibly TRBD1 (6 bases). This CDR3 is 14 amino acids long. CDR1 and CDR2 (germline): SNHLY, FYNNEI. Trimming cost V 1 base and J 14 bases, with 15 bases left between them. This CDR3 is CASSEVSDSGTLHF. DNA of the CDR3: TGTGCCAGCAGTGAAGTCTCGGACAGCGGGACCCTCCACTTT.

The chain carries TRBV5-1 and TRBJ2-2; D perhaps matches TRBD2 (6 bases). Germline CDR1 is SGHRS and CDR2 is YFSETQ. This CDR3 region has 13 residues. V was shortened by 5 bases and J by 2 bases, with 7 bases between the two germline ends. The CDR3 bases are TGCGCCAGCAGGCGGGGTAACACCGGGGAGCTGTTTTTT. Translation: CASRRGNTGELFF.